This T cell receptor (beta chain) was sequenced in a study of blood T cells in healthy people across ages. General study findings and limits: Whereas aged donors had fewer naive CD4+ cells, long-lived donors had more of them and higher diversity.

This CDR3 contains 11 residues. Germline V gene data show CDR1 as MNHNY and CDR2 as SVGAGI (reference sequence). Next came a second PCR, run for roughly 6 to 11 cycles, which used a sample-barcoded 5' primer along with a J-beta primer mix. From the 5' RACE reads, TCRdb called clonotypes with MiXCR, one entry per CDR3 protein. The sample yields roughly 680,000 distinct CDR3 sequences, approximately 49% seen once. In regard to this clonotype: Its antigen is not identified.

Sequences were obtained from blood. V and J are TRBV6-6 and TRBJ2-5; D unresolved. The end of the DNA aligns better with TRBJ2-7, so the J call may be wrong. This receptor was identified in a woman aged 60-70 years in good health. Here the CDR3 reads CASSRMGEQYF. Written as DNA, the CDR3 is TGTGCCAGCAGCAGAATGGGCGAGCAGTACTTC.